Below are 29 T cell receptor beta chains sequenced from a single sample in a study of long-term antiretroviral therapy in people with HIV. The immunoSEQ assay was v3.0, run at survey level. Profiled with immunoSEQ multiplex PCR; TCRdb holds only in-frame clones, not every one. This table holds some 47,000 clones, about 95% found once. Sample: unsorted PBMCs, taken 3.7 years after starting antiretroviral therapy. The receptors originated from a woman aged 50 to 60 with HIV.

The gene calls are TRBV2 and TRBJ2-5; TRBD2 aligns across 8 bases. The junction had 10 bases not matched to a gene; V was cut back by 1 base and J by 9 bases. The CDR3 has 15 residues. Germline loops: CDR1 SNHLY, CDR2 FYNNEI. CDR3 in amino acids: CASSEEVGGGPAQYF. DNA of the CDR3: TGTGCCAGCAGTGAAGAAGTCGGCGGGGGGCCGGCCCAGTACTTC.

This chain connects TRBV9 to TRBJ2-7; perhaps TRBD1 as D (5 bases). CDR1 is SGDLS, CDR2 YYNGEE, per germline. The V end was cut by 6 bases, the J end by 2 bases, with 18 bases between. The CDR3 extends over 15 amino acids. In DNA, the CDR3 is TGTGCCAGCACCCGTAGCAAGGACACCCCCTACGAGCAGTACTTC. Its translation is CASTRSKDTPYEQYF.

This clone was counted a single time. The gene calls are TRBV7-2 and TRBJ1-6, with D possibly being TRBD1 (5 bases). V dropped 4 bases and J dropped 0 bases, with 10 bases sitting between them. Germline values: CDR1 SGHTA, CDR2 FQGNSA. The CDR3 covers 16 residues. This chain's CDR3 is CASSSGTSSYNSPLHF. The CDR3 region has the DNA TGTGCCAGCAGCTCAGGGACTAGCTCCTATAATTCACCCCTCCACTTT.

The J gene is TRBJ1-2, the V gene TRBV20-1, with D possibly being TRBD1 (5 bases). CDR3 length: 11 amino acids. Germline V gives CDR1 DFQATT, CDR2 SNEGSKA (reference sequence). With 1 base removed from V and 5 bases from J, the gap between germline ends came to 5 bases. CDR3: CSARGGYGYTF. The DNA for the CDR3 is TGCAGTGCTAGAGGGGGGTATGGCTACACCTTC.

The genes are TRBV9 and TRBJ2-2, with a tentative D call TRBD1 (6 bases). CDR3 size: 16 residues. The germline V gene encodes CDR1 SGDLS and CDR2 YYNGEE. V was pared by 3 bases and J by 4 bases, with 16 bases between. This CDR3 reads CASSALGAGATGELFF. The CDR3 DNA sequence: TGTGCCAGCAGCGCCCTCGGTGCAGGGGCCACCGGGGAGCTGTTTTTT.

The chain couples TRBV5-5 to TRBJ1-4; TRBD1 aligns across 7 bases. V lost 2 bases to trimming and J lost 9 bases; unmatched junction nucleotides: 13. Germline values: CDR1 SGHKS, CDR2 YYEKEE (reference sequence). This CDR3 is 16 amino acids long. This CDR3 reads CASSFGVYETGKKLFF. The CDR3 nucleotides are TGTGCCAGCAGCTTTGGGGTTTATGAGACAGGGAAAAAACTGTTTTTT.

The chain employs TRBV5-1 and TRBJ2-4; D perhaps matches TRBD1 (5 bases). Germline CDR1 and CDR2: SGHRS and YFSETQ. The CDR3 is made up of 16 amino acids. V dropped 2 bases and J dropped 6 bases, with 18 bases sitting between them. The CDR3 region has the DNA TGCGCCAGCAGCTTCACCCCGAGAGACAGTCCAAACATTCAGTACTTC. This codes for CASSFTPRDSPNIQYF.

This chain connects TRBV10-3 to TRBJ1-1; D unclear. Per the germline V gene, CDR1 is ENHRY and CDR2 is SYGVKD. This CDR3 spans 11 amino acids. V was shortened by 8 bases and J by 1 base, with 5 bases between the two germline ends. Written as DNA, the CDR3 is TGTGCCATCTGGGGGAACACTGAAGCTTTCTTT. Translated, it gives CAIWGNTEAFF.

The V gene is TRBV5-5, the J gene TRBJ2-5, with 9 bases lining up with TRBD2. The V gene's germline CDR1 is SGHKS and CDR2 YYEKEE (reference sequence). The trim removed 2 bases at V and 2 bases at J, leaving 4 bases unmatched. The CDR3 has 15 residues. CDR3 nucleotides: TGTGCCAGCAGCTTTCGGACTAGCGATCAAGAGACCCAGTACTTC. The encoded protein is CASSFRTSDQETQYF.

V and J are TRBV6-5 and TRBJ2-5, with 8 positions matching TRBD1. The CDR3 totals 16 residues. V was pared by 3 bases and J by 1 base, with 7 bases of the junction left unmatched. Germline CDR1 is MNHEY and CDR2 is SVGAGI. The CDR3 coding sequence is TGTGCCAGCAGTTATGATGCTGGGACAGGCCAAGAGACCCAGTACTTC. This sequence encodes CASSYDAGTGQETQYF.

This chain links TRBV5-6 with TRBJ1-5, with unresolved D. This CDR3 spans 14 amino acids. The germline gives CDR1 SGHDT, CDR2 YYEEEE. Trimming removed 2 bases from V and 3 bases from J, with 9 bases in between. CDR3 DNA: TGTGCCAGCAGCTTCGGTGGCTTCAATCAGCCCCAGCATTTT. Protein: CASSFGGFNQPQHF.

The rearrangement links TRBV7-2 to TRBJ2-1; 7 nucleotides line up with TRBD2. Germline values: CDR1 SGHTA, CDR2 FQGNSA. Trimming at V came to 4 bases and at J to 7 bases, leaving 10 bases not matched to a gene. This CDR3 region has 15 residues. In DNA form, the CDR3 reads TGTGCCAGCAGCTCCCCCCCCGGGGAGGGTAATGAGCAGTTCTTC. Translated: CASSSPPGEGNEQFF.

The chain links TRBV2 to TRBJ2-5; the D gene could be TRBD1 or TRBD2 (5 bases each). V was trimmed by 1 base and J by 5 bases, leaving 8 bases between them. This CDR3 comprises 13 residues. The germline CDR1 and CDR2 sequences are SNHLY and FYNNEI. In DNA, the CDR3 is TGTGCCAGCAGTGAAGGTTGGGGGGAGACCCAGTACTTC. This codes for CASSEGWGETQYF.

The chain recombines TRBV7-2 with TRBJ2-7; 12 bases agree with TRBD2. CDR3 length: 14 residues. Losses at the gene ends were 4 bases for V and 3 bases for J; bases not matched to a gene: 1. The germline gives CDR1 SGHTA, CDR2 FQGNSA. The CDR3 sequence: CASSSTSGGYEQYF. CDR3 nucleotides: TGTGCCAGCAGCTCGACTAGCGGGGGCTACGAGCAGTACTTC.

The CDR3 coding sequence is TGTGCCAGTAGTCACTACTTGACGGGGGGGCCCTACGAGCAGTACTTC. Its translation: CASSHYLTGGPYEQYF. V and J are TRBV19 and TRBJ2-7; 8 positions match TRBD2. Germline V gene sequence: CDR1 LNHDA, CDR2 SQIVND (reference sequence). The CDR3 covers 16 residues. V shed 5 bases, J shed 2 bases, and the junction held 11 bases outside the gene matches.

This rearrangement joins TRBV7-9 to TRBJ1-3, with D perhaps matching TRBD1 (6 bases). Germline V gene lookup returns CDR1 SEHNR and CDR2 FQNEAQ (reference sequence). V lost 8 bases and J 0 bases, leaving 14 bases between the germline ends. The CDR3 length is 15 residues. The CDR3 is CASDRKGPSGNTIYF. The CDR3 DNA is TGTGCCAGCGACAGGAAGGGACCCTCTGGAAACACCATATATTTT.

CDR3 sequence reads: CSVEDRGGYTF. As DNA, the CDR3 is TGCAGCGTTGAGGACAGGGGGGGCTACACCTTC. This chain links TRBV29-1 with TRBJ1-2, with 10 positions matching TRBD1. Trimming cost V 3 bases and J 8 bases; bases outside gene matches: 0. Germline assignment: CDR1 SQVTM and CDR2 ANQGSEA. The CDR3 loop spans 11 amino acids.

The J gene is TRBJ2-7, the V gene TRBV7-2; 9 bases match TRBD2. Trimming at V came to 6 bases and at J to 0 bases, leaving 6 bases not matched to a gene. In germline, CDR1 is SGHTA, CDR2 FQGNSA. There are 15 residues in the CDR3. This CDR3 is CASSGSGGPSYEQYF. DNA for the CDR3: TGTGCCAGCAGTGGTAGCGGGGGACCCTCCTACGAGCAGTACTTC.

This rearrangement joins TRBV6-1 to TRBJ1-3; unclear D gene. Germline CDR1 reads MNHNS; CDR2 reads SASEGT. This CDR3 comprises 15 residues. The ends were cut back, 5 bases at V and 3 bases at J, with 14 bases in the middle. The CDR3 protein is CASSSSRGLGNTIYF. The CDR3 DNA reads as TGTGCCAGCAGTTCGTCTAGAGGGCTTGGAAACACCATATATTTT.

Written as DNA, the CDR3 is TGTGCCAGCAGAACGGGACTAGCGCAAAACATTCAGTACTTC. This codes for CASRTGLAQNIQYF. The chain carries TRBV6-6 and TRBJ2-4, with TRBD2 matching over 10 bases. Germline CDR1 reads MNHNY; CDR2 reads SVGAGI (reference sequence). The junction had 4 bases not matched to a gene; V was cut back by 6 bases and J by 5 bases. This CDR3 contains 14 residues.

This chain connects TRBV19 to TRBJ2-5; D is uncertain. The CDR3 contains 13 residues. CDR1 is LNHDA, CDR2 SQIVND, per germline (reference sequence). Deletions cut 5 bases from V and 0 bases from J, with 7 bases between. In DNA, the CDR3 is TGTGCCAGTAGTGTCCTCCACCAAGAGACCCAGTACTTC. Amino acids: CASSVLHQETQYF. The full variable domain, in which reference TRBV19 and TRBJ2-5 provide the parts outside the CDR3, is DGGITQSPKYLFRKEGQNVTLSCEQNLNHDAMYWYRQDPGQGLRLIYYSQIVNDFQKGDIAEGYSVSREKKESFPLTVTSAQKNPTAFYLCASSVLHQETQYFGPGTRLLVL.

The CDR3 DNA reads TGTGCCAGCAGTGAGGGGGCCCATAATTCACCCCTCCACTTT. Translated, it gives CASSEGAHNSPLHF. This rearrangement joins TRBV6-5 to TRBJ1-6, with 7 bases that match TRBD1. Germline V gene lookup returns CDR1 MNHEY and CDR2 SVGAGI. The CDR3 is made up of 14 amino acids. The ends lost 5 bases at V and 5 bases at J; junction bases unmatched: 3.

The chain is built from TRBV5-1 and TRBJ2-3, with D maybe TRBD1 (7 bases). V lost 4 bases and J lost 0, with 21 bases in between. This CDR3 comprises 18 residues. Germline V gives CDR1 SGHRS, CDR2 YFSETQ. CDR3: CASSLAPQQGTSTDTQYF. CDR3 in DNA: TGCGCCAGCAGCCTTGCCCCCCAACAGGGGACTAGCACAGATACGCAGTATTTT.

The CDR3: CSVGEPNYGYTF. CDR3 DNA: TGCAGCGTTGGGGAACCTAACTATGGCTACACCTTC. This rearrangement joins TRBV29-1 to TRBJ1-2; no definite D call. CDR3 size: 12 residues. V was trimmed by 4 bases and J by 0 bases, leaving 6 bases between them. Germline V gene lookup returns CDR1 SQVTM and CDR2 ANQGSEA.

The chain combines TRBV7-3 with TRBJ2-3; 14 bases match TRBD2. The ends lost 5 bases at V and 6 bases at J; junction bases unmatched: 7. Germline assignment: CDR1 SGHTA and CDR2 FQGTGA. This CDR3 contains 16 residues. CDR3 residues: CASSQTSGGAWDTQYF. Written as DNA, the CDR3 is TGTGCCAGCAGCCAGACTAGCGGGGGGGCTTGGGATACGCAGTATTTT.

The V and J genes are TRBV6-5 and TRBJ2-1; D is ambiguous. The germline gives CDR1 MNHEY, CDR2 SVGAGI. V was clipped by 6 bases and J by 0 bases, with 12 bases between them. This CDR3 spans 15 amino acids. CDR3 residues: CASSPPPSSYNEQFF. CDR3 sequence (DNA): TGTGCCAGCAGCCCCCCCCCGAGCTCCTACAATGAGCAGTTCTTC.

The chain is built from TRBV5-6 and TRBJ2-7; no definite D call. Trimming removed 0 bases at V and 2 bases at J, with 6 bases between. Germline CDR1 reads SGHDT; CDR2 reads YYEEEE. This CDR3 spans 13 amino acids. The CDR3 DNA sequence: TGTGCCAGCAGCTTGGGCACCCCCTACGAGCAGTACTTC. It translates to CASSLGTPYEQYF.

The chain recombines TRBV6-5 with TRBJ2-1; 13 bases line up with TRBD2. Germline values: CDR1 MNHEY, CDR2 SVGAGI. This CDR3 has 15 amino acids. Trimming at V came to 6 bases and at J to 9 bases, leaving 8 bases not matched to a gene. The CDR3 DNA reads TGTGCCAGCAGAGATACTAGCGGGGGGGCCTTTGAGCAGTTCTTC. It yields the protein CASRDTSGGAFEQFF.

This chain links TRBV2 with TRBJ2-7; TRBD1 matches 7 bases. Per germline, CDR1 SNHLY and CDR2 FYNNEI. V lost 5 bases to trimming and J lost 3 bases; unmatched junction nucleotides: 13. CDR3 length equals 16 residues. CDR3 loop: CASSRGQVLTIYEQYF. CDR3 nucleotide sequence: TGTGCCAGCAGTCGCGGACAGGTACTGACCATCTACGAGCAGTACTTC.